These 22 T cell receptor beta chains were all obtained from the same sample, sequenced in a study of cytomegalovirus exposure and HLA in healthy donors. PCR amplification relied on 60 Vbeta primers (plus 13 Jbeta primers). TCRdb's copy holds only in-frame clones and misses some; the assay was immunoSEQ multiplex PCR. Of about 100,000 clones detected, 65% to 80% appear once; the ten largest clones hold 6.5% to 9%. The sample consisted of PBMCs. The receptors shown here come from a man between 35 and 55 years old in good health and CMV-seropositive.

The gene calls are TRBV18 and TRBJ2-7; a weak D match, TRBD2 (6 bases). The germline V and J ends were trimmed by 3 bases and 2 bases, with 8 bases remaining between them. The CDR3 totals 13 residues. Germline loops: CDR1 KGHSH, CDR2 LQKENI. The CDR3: CASSPPGAYEQYF. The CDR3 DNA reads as TGTGCCAGCTCACCCCCGGGGGCCTACGAGCAGTACTTC.

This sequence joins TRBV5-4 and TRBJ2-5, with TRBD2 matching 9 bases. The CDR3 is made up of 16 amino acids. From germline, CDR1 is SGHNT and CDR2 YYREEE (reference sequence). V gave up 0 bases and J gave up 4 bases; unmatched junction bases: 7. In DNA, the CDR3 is TGTGCCAGCAGCTTGGTTGGGCGGGAGGGGGGAGAGACCCAGTACTTC. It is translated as CASSLVGREGGETQYF.

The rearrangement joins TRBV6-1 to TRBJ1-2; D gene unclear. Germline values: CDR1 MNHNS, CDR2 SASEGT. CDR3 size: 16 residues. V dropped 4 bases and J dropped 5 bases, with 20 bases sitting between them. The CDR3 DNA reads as TGTGCCAGCAGTGGGAGCCTGTTGGGAGATATGTATGGCTACACCTTC. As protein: CASSGSLLGDMYGYTF.

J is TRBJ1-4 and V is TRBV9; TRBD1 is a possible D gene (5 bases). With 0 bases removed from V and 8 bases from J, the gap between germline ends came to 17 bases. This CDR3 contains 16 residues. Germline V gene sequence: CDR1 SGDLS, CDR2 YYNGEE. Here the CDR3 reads CASSVGGGQAKEKLFF. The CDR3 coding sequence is TGTGCCAGCAGCGTAGGGGGCGGCCAGGCGAAAGAAAAACTGTTTTTT.

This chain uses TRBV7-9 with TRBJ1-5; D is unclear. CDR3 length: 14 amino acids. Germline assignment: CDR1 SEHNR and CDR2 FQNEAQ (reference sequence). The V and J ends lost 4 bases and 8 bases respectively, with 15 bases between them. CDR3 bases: TGTGCCAGCAGCTCGATAGACAATTACAAGCCCCAGCATTTT. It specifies CASSSIDNYKPQHF.

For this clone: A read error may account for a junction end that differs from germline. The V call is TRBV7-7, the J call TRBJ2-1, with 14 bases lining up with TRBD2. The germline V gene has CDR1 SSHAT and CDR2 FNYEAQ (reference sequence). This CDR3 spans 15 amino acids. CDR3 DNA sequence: TGTGCTAGCAGCCCGGGGACTAGCGGGGGTCATGAGCAGTTCTTC. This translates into CASSPGTSGGHEQFF.

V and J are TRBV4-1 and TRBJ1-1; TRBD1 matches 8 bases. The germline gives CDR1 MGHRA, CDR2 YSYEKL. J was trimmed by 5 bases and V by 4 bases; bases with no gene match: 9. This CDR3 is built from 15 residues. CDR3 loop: CASSPGQGAKTEAFF. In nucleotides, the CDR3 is TGCGCCAGCAGCCCCGGTCAGGGGGCTAAAACTGAAGCTTTCTTT.

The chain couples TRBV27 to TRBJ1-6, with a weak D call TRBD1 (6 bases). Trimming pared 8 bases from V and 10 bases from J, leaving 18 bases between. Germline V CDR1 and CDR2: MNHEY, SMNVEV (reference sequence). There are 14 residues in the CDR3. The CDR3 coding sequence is TGTGCCAGCCGAGAACAGGCAGGGGCCTCACCCCTCCACTTT. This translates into CASREQAGASPLHF.

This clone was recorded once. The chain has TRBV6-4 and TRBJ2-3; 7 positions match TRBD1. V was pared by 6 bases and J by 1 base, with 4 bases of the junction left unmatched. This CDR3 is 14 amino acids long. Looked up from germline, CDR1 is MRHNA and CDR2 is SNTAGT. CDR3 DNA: TGTGCCAGCAGACGGACAGGAGGCACAGATACGCAGTATTTT. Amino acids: CASRRTGGTDTQYF.

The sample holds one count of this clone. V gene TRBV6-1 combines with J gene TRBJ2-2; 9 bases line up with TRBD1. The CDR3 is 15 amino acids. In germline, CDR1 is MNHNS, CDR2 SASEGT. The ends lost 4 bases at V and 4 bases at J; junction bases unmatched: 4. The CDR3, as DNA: TGTGCCAGCAGTGGGACAGGGGTAGCCACCGGGGAGCTGTTTTTT. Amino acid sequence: CASSGTGVATGELFF.

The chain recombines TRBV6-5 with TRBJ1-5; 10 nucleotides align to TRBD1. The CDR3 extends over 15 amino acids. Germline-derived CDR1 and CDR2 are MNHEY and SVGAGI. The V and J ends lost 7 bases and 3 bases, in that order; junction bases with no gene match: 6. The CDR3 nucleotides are TGTGCCAGCAAGACAGGGGGCGATGTCAATCAGCCCCAGCATTTT. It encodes CASKTGGDVNQPQHF.

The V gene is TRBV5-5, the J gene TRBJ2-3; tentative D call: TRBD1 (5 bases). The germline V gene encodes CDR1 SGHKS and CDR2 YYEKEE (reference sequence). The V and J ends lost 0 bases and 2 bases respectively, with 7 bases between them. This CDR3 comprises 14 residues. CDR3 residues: CASSLATATDTQYF. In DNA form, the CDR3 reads TGTGCCAGCAGCTTGGCGACAGCCACAGATACGCAGTATTTT.

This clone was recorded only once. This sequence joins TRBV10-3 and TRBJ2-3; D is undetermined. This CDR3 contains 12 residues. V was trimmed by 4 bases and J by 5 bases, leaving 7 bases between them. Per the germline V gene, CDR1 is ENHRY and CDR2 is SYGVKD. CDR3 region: CAISGIKDTQYF. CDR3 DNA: TGTGCCATCAGTGGTATAAAAGATACGCAGTATTTT.

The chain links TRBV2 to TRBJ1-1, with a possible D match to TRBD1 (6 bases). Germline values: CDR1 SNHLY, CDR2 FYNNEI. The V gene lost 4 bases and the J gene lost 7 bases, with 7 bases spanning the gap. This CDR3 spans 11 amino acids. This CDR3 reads CASSGDIEAFF. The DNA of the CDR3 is TGTGCCAGCAGTGGGGACATTGAAGCTTTCTTT.

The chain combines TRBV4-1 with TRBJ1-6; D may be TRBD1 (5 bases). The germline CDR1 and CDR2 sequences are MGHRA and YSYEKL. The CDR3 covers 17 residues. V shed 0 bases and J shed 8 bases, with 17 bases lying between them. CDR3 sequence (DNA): TGCGCCAGCAGCCAAGAAACCCCCCGGGGAGGGGATTCACCCCTCCACTTT. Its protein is CASSQETPRGGDSPLHF.

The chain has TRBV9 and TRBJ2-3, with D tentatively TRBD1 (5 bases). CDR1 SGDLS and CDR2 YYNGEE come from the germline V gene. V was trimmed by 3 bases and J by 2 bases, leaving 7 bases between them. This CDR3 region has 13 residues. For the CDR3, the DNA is TGTGCCAGCAGCGAACAGGTCACAGATACGCAGTATTTT. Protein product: CASSEQVTDTQYF.

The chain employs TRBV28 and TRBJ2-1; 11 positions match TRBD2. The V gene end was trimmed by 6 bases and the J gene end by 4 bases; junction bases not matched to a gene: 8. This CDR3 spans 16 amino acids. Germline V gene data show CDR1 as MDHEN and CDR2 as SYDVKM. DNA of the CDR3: TGTGCCAGCAGGGTGATGGGACTAGCGGAATACAATGAGCAGTTCTTC. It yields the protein CASRVMGLAEYNEQFF. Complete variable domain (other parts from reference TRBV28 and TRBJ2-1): DVKVTQSSRYLVKRTGEKVFLECVQDMDHENMFWYRQDPGLGLRLIYFSYDVKMKEKGDIPEGYSVSREKKERFSLILESASTNQTSMYLCASRVMGLAEYNEQFFGPGTRLTVL.

The CDR3 region is CAISESSLAAGELFF. CDR3 coding DNA: TGTGCCATCAGTGAGTCAAGCCTAGCAGCCGGGGAGCTGTTTTTT. The gene calls are TRBV10-3 and TRBJ2-2; D possibly corresponds to TRBD2 (5 bases). Germline assignment: CDR1 ENHRY and CDR2 SYGVKD. The CDR3 covers 15 residues. V dropped 0 bases and J dropped 6 bases, with 11 bases sitting between them.

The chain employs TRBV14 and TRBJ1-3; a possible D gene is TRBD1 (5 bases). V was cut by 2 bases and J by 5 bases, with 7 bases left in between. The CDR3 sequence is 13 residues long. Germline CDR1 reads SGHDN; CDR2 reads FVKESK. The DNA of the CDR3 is TGTGCCAGCAGCCAAATGGGGCGAAACACCATATATTTT. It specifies CASSQMGRNTIYF.

The DNA of the CDR3 is TGCGCCAGCATAGAGGGCCCGCTTAAGAACATTCAGTACTTC. Amino acid sequence: CASIEGPLKNIQYF. The rearrangement joins TRBV10-1 to TRBJ2-4; D might be TRBD2 (5 bases). Trimming shortened V by 7 bases and J by 7 bases, and 17 bases separated the two germline ends. Looked up from germline, CDR1 is WNHNN and CDR2 is SYGVQD (reference sequence). This CDR3 is built from 14 residues.

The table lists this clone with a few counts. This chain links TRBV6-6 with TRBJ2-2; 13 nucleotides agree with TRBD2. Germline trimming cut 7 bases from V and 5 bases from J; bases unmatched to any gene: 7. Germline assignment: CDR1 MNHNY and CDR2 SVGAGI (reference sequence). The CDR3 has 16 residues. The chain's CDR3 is CASTRTSGSGTGELFF. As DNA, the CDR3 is TGTGCCAGCACGCGGACTAGCGGGAGCGGGACCGGGGAGCTGTTTTTT.

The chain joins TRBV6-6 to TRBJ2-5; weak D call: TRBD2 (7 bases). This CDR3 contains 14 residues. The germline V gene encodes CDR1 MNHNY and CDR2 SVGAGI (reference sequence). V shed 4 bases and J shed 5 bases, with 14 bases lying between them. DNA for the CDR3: TGTGCCAGCAGTTTAGGGGGGGCGGGGGAGACCCAGTACTTC. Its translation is CASSLGGAGETQYF.